One sample yielded the 25 T cell receptor beta chains listed below, sequenced in a study of T cell changes during pregnancy in multiple sclerosis. Sequencing was performed with immunoSEQ multiplex PCR; in TCRdb, only in-frame clones are kept and a portion is missing. The table lists around 33,000 clones, 85% to 90% of them singletons. The specimen comprised CD8+ T cells from peripheral blood mononuclear cells, sampled in the third trimester of pregnancy. All receptors come from a female donor with multiple sclerosis, enrolled in a pregnancy study.

The chain uses TRBV11-2 and TRBJ2-1, with 9 bases matching TRBD2. The CDR3 runs to 16 residues. V shed 4 bases, J shed 8 bases, and the junction held 12 bases outside the gene matches. CDR1 and CDR2 (germline): SGHAT, FQNNGV. CDR3: CASSSPTSGQYYEQFF. As DNA, the CDR3 is TGTGCCAGCAGCTCCCCGACTAGCGGCCAGTACTATGAGCAGTTCTTC. The variable domain in full, with the rest retrieved from reference TRBV11-2 and TRBJ2-1, is EAGVAQSPRYKIIEKRQSVAFWCNPISGHATLYWYQQILGQGPKLLIQFQNNGVVDDSQLPKDRFSAERLKGVDSTLKIQPAKLEDSAVYLCASSSPTSGQYYEQFFGPGTRLTVL.

The genes are TRBV27 and TRBJ1-6, with TRBD1 matching over 8 bases. The CDR3 spans 20 residues. V trimming: 1 base; J trimming: 8 bases; junction bases outside the gene matches: 19. The germline V gene has CDR1 MNHEY and CDR2 SMNVEV (reference sequence). CDR3 DNA sequence: TGTGCCAGCAGTTTATACGCTCTTGGGACAGGTGCTTCCGTGGATTCACCCCTCCACTTT. This translates into CASSLYALGTGASVDSPLHF.

Here the CDR3 DNA reads TGTGCCAGCTCACCATATGACACCGGGGAGCTGTTTTTT. It codes for CASSPYDTGELFF. The V call is TRBV18, the J call TRBJ2-2; D call uncertain. The CDR3 spans 13 residues. Trimming pared 2 bases from V and 3 bases from J, leaving 4 bases between. Germline V gene sequence: CDR1 KGHSH, CDR2 LQKENI.

The chain couples TRBV13 to TRBJ2-3; 11 bases match TRBD2. V shed 3 bases, J shed 3 bases, and the junction held 5 bases outside the gene matches. Germline CDR1 reads PRHDT; CDR2 reads FYEKMQ (reference sequence). CDR3 size: 16 residues. The chain's CDR3 is CASSFAPSGGTDTQYF. The DNA for the CDR3 is TGTGCCAGCAGCTTCGCCCCTAGCGGGGGGACAGATACGCAGTATTTT.

This sequence joins TRBV12-5 and TRBJ2-1; D ambiguous. Between the trimmed V and J ends, which lost 6 bases and 0 bases, there was a span of 12 bases. Germline V gene lookup returns CDR1 LGHNT and CDR2 FRNRAP. The CDR3 has 15 amino acids. CDR3 amino acids: CASGPGSSSYNEQFF. CDR3 bases: TGTGCTAGTGGCCCGGGTTCAAGCTCCTACAATGAGCAGTTCTTC. Filled out from reference TRBV12-5 and TRBJ2-1, the complete variable domain reads DARVTQTPRHKVTEMGQEVTMRCQPILGHNTVFWYRQTMMQGLELLAYFRNRAPLDDSGMPKDRFSAEMPDATLATLKIQPSEPRDSAVYFCASGPGSSSYNEQFFGPGTRLTVL.

CDR3 nucleotide sequence: TGTGCCAGCAGTGTAGGACAGGGGGCGGGTTCACCCCTCCACTTT. Its protein is CASSVGQGAGSPLHF. The genes are TRBV27 and TRBJ1-6; 11 bases are a match to TRBD1. CDR3 length: 15 amino acids. Germline-derived CDR1 and CDR2 are MNHEY and SMNVEV (reference sequence). The J segment lost 9 bases and the V segment lost 5 bases, leaving 6 bases of the junction unmatched.

The rearrangement uses TRBV6-1 and TRBJ1-6; tentative D call: TRBD1 (5 bases). This CDR3 has 17 amino acids. From germline, CDR1 is MNHNS and CDR2 SASEGT. V was cut by 2 bases and J by 6 bases, with 17 bases left in between. In DNA, the CDR3 is TGTGCCAGCAGTGAAACCGTCAGGGCCCCCGGTAATTCACCCCTCCACTTT. Its translation is CASSETVRAPGNSPLHF.

This clone appeared a single time. The chain recombines TRBV4-3 with TRBJ2-7; 11 bases map to TRBD2. The ends lost 3 bases at V and 3 bases at J; junction bases unmatched: 4. Germline-derived CDR1 and CDR2 are LGHNA and YSLEER. The CDR3 is 15 residues long. The CDR3 region has the DNA TGCGCCAGCAGCCAGGCTAGCGGGGGGTTCTACGAGCAGTACTTC. Protein product: CASSQASGGFYEQYF.

As DNA, the CDR3 is TGTGCCAGCAGCTTCGGACAGGGAAGCTCCTACGAGCAGTACTTC. Amino acids: CASSFGQGSSYEQYF. The chain uses TRBV11-2 and TRBJ2-7; 8 bases agree with TRBD1. CDR1 is SGHAT, CDR2 FQNNGV, per germline. Trimming took 3 bases from V and 0 from J; bases not matched to a gene: 4. This CDR3 region has 15 residues.

The CDR3 nucleotides read TGCGCCAGCAGCCAAGATTACGGCTACGAGCAGTACTTC. Amino acid sequence: CASSQDYGYEQYF. The rearrangement joins TRBV4-1 to TRBJ2-7, with D unresolved. V was trimmed by 0 bases and J by 3 bases, leaving 6 bases between them. The CDR3 totals 13 residues. Germline assignment: CDR1 MGHRA and CDR2 YSYEKL.

The chain carries TRBV4-1 and TRBJ2-1, with D possibly TRBD2 on 6 matching bases. Trimming left V 2 bases short and J 5 bases short, with 10 bases between. Germline lookup yields CDR1 MGHRA and CDR2 YSYEKL. The length of the CDR3 is 14 residues. The DNA for the CDR3 is TGCGCCAGCAGCCAACCCGGGAGCCACAATGAGCAGTTCTTC. It is translated as CASSQPGSHNEQFF.

This clone was seen a single time. The chain employs TRBV7-9 and TRBJ2-5; 7 bases map to TRBD2. Germline V CDR1 and CDR2: SEHNR, FQNEAQ (reference sequence). V dropped 2 bases and J dropped 9; count of bases not matched to a gene: 12. There are 15 residues in the CDR3. The CDR3 here is CASSLSPSGEAAQYF. The CDR3 DNA is TGTGCCAGCAGCTTATCTCCGAGCGGGGAGGCGGCCCAGTACTTC.

The rearrangement joins TRBV5-4 to TRBJ2-5; possibly TRBD1 for D (6 bases). V shed 4 bases and J shed 10 bases, with 14 bases lying between them. The CDR3 contains 12 residues. In germline, CDR1 is SGHNT, CDR2 YYREEE (reference sequence). CDR3 loop: CASSPGQRDQYF. Written as DNA, the CDR3 is TGTGCCAGCAGCCCCGGACAGAGGGACCAGTACTTC.

The CDR3 here is CASSQDSRLAGTGELFF. Here the CDR3 DNA reads TGCGCCAGCAGCCAAGATTCGCGACTAGCGGGGACCGGGGAGCTGTTTTTT. The genes are TRBV4-3 and TRBJ2-2; 11 bases are a match to TRBD2. The CDR3 is 17 amino acids. CDR1 is LGHNA, CDR2 YSLEER, per germline. The trim removed 0 bases at V and 5 bases at J, leaving 5 bases unmatched.

This rearrangement joins TRBV2 to TRBJ2-5; D is unresolved. The assigned J gene may be wrong: the sequence end matches TRBJ2-7 better. CDR1 is SNHLY and CDR2 is FYNNEI in the germline V gene. This CDR3 comprises 10 residues. The CDR3 reads CASGAYEQYF. CDR3 bases: TGTGCCAGCGGGGCCTACGAGCAGTACTTC.

This rearrangement joins TRBV7-9 to TRBJ2-5; 7 bases line up with TRBD1. CDR1 SEHNR and CDR2 FQNEAQ come from the germline V gene (reference sequence). The CDR3 runs 15 residues. V lost 4 bases and J lost 5; bases outside the gene matches: 10. CDR3 residues: CASSSPTGSAETQYF. CDR3 nucleotides: TGTGCCAGCAGCTCCCCGACAGGGAGTGCCGAGACCCAGTACTTC.

The chain carries TRBV6-5 and TRBJ1-1; unclear D gene. CDR1 is MNHEY, CDR2 SVGAGI, per germline. Trimming took off 2 bases at V and 7 bases at J, with 5 bases between the two ends. The CDR3 is made up of 11 amino acids. Written as DNA, the CDR3 is TGTGCCAGCAGTTACCCACATGAAGCTTTCTTT. Amino acids: CASSYPHEAFF.

V is TRBV6-5 and J is TRBJ1-4; TRBD1 agrees at 9 bases. The V segment lost 6 bases and the J segment 6 bases; nucleotides outside the gene matches: 5. Germline CDR1 reads MNHEY; CDR2 reads SVGAGI. The CDR3 runs to 14 residues. CDR3 sequence (DNA): TGTGCCAGCAGCCCTACAGGGGGCCATGAAAAACTGTTTTTT. Its translation is CASSPTGGHEKLFF.

The CDR3 DNA follows: TGTGCCAGCAGAAGGCTACAGGGGGCGGGCACTGAAGCTTTCTTT. Protein sequence: CASRRLQGAGTEAFF. The chain recombines TRBV7-9 with TRBJ1-1; 9 bases agree with TRBD1. The germline gives CDR1 SEHNR, CDR2 FQNEAQ (reference sequence). J was trimmed by 4 bases and V by 6 bases; bases with no gene match: 9. This CDR3 comprises 15 residues.

A single count supports this clone. The chain combines TRBV7-9 with TRBJ1-1; 11 nucleotides line up with TRBD1. The V gene's germline CDR1 is SEHNR and CDR2 FQNEAQ (reference sequence). Trimming at V came to 5 bases and at J to 4 bases, leaving 12 bases not matched to a gene. The CDR3 has 17 residues. In DNA form, the CDR3 reads TGTGCCAGCAGCCCCACTTCTGGACAGGGGGCTGGCACTGAAGCTTTCTTT. It encodes CASSPTSGQGAGTEAFF.

The chain is built from TRBV7-2 and TRBJ2-5, with D unclear. The CDR3 loop spans 14 amino acids. The V gene's germline CDR1 is SGHTA and CDR2 FQGNSA. Deletions cut 2 bases from V and 1 base from J, with 8 bases between. In DNA, the CDR3 is TGTGCCAGCAGCTTAACTGGCGGCCAAGAGACCCAGTACTTC. Its translation: CASSLTGGQETQYF.

This chain uses TRBV9 with TRBJ1-1, with 7 bases matching TRBD1. The CDR3 consists of 16 residues. Germline values: CDR1 SGDLS, CDR2 YYNGEE. With V trimmed by 3 bases and J by 3 bases, 11 bases remained unmatched. The CDR3 nucleotides read TGTGCCAGCAGCGGGAACAGGGCCCAGGGGGACACTGAAGCTTTCTTT. Translating gives CASSGNRAQGDTEAFF.

The chain is built from TRBV6-5 and TRBJ2-7; 7 bases map to TRBD1. V shed 2 bases and J 2 bases; nucleotides not matched to a gene: 3. The CDR3 has 14 amino acids. CDR1 and CDR2 from the germline V gene are MNHEY and SVGAGI. The CDR3 DNA reads TGTGCCAGCAGTTACCGGGACAGTCCCTACGAGCAGTACTTC. Translating gives CASSYRDSPYEQYF.

This clone was recorded a few times. The V call is TRBV15, the J call TRBJ2-7, with D maybe TRBD1 (6 bases). Germline CDR1 LNHNV, CDR2 YYDKDF (reference sequence). This CDR3 is 15 amino acids long. Trimming pared 1 base from V and 2 bases from J, leaving 12 bases between. The CDR3 nucleotides are TGTGCCACCAGCAGAGTTTCAGGGGTACCCTACGAGCAGTACTTC. Protein product: CATSRVSGVPYEQYF.

The chain employs TRBV7-9 and TRBJ1-4, with 7 bases that match TRBD1. Trimming removed 5 bases from V and 6 bases from J; junction bases left unmatched: 6. Germline V gives CDR1 SEHNR, CDR2 FQNEAQ (reference sequence). This CDR3 is 14 amino acids long. The CDR3 DNA is TGTGCCAGCAGCCCTAGTACAGGGGATGAAAAACTGTTTTTT. Protein: CASSPSTGDEKLFF.